This T cell receptor beta chain was retrieved from a study of shared T cell receptors in the human thymus (dated by TCRdb to about 2021). As for the study more broadly: The study examined how self-reactive, shared T-cell receptor alpha chains are generated in the human thymus.

Counted from cysteine to phenylalanine, this CDR3 has 16 amino acids. Kept here is only the CDR3 DNA, which spans 48 bases and is read in frame from base 1. Trimming removed 0 bases from V and 1 base from J, leaving 13 bases between the germline ends. The germline V gene provides CDR1 SGDLS and CDR2 YYNGEE. Libraries were made using the immunoSEQ multiplex PCR assay. TCRdb carries this immuneACCESS record with in-frame sequences only. Its versions omit some clonotypes, under half of them owing to an unresolved V gene in the studies checked, with the rest unexplained. Here the sample has under 450,000 clones; 95% occur a single time. The ten largest clones capture approximately 0.02% of the sample. As concerns this clone: No antigen is known for it. The input lacks base qualities; no much larger clone sits a single base away.

The rearrangement combines TRBV9 with TRBJ2-5, with the D gene not confidently named. The source material was thymocytes. The clonotype originates from a human donor. The encoded CDR3 is CASSVEVTRLQETQYF. The nucleotide sequence is TGTGCCAGCAGCGTAGAAGTGACTCGACTCCAAGAGACCCAGTACTTC.